The clone carrying this T cell receptor beta chain was seen more than once but under ten times. This sample stems from a study of glioma-infiltrating T cells. CDR1 is LNHDA, CDR2 SQIVND, per germline (reference sequence). The CDR3 contains 19 residues. The V segment lost 3 bases and the J segment 3 bases; nucleotides outside the gene matches: 8. Using RNA template, CDR3s of TCR alpha and beta were amplified with iRepertoire arm-PCR. For one-step reverse transcription and amplification, 100-400 ng of tissue mRNA or PBMC total RNA was used. One entry per CDR3 protein, called by TCRdb with MiXCR from the multiplex PCR reads. The table records 150,000 to 200,000 distinct CDR3 sequences, 32% of them present only once.

The V gene is TRBV19, the J gene TRBJ2-2; TRBD2 matches at 15 bases. The source is a human donor with low-grade glioma or glioblastoma, undergoing nonglioma brain surgery, or in good health (not recorded which). The specimen was glioma tissue, nonneoplastic brain tissue, or PBMCs (not recorded which). The CDR3 bases are TGTGCCAGTAGTATGGGGCCCGGACTAGCGGGAGGGGACACCGGGGAGCTGTTTTTT. The encoded protein is CASSMGPGLAGGDTGELFF.